The 6 T cell receptor beta chains below were found in one sample sequenced in a study of beta chain features in type 1 diabetes. Expressed TCRB transcripts got sequenced, as all isolated RNA was reverse transcribed. The protocol was immunoSEQ multiplex PCR, while the TCRdb copy is restricted to in-frame clones and leaves out a portion. The data hold about 150,000 clones, with roughly 50% observed a single time. Sequencing was done on a sample of Tregs from blood. The receptors shown here come from a man in his late teens or twenties in good health.

This clone turned up a few times. CDR3 amino acids: CSVRGIRGEAFF. The CDR3 DNA sequence: TGCAGCGTTCGGGGAATCAGGGGGGAAGCTTTCTTT. The rearrangement joins TRBV29-1 to TRBJ1-1, with TRBD1 matching 7 bases. CDR1 is SQVTM and CDR2 is ANQGSEA in the germline V gene. The V gene end was trimmed by 5 bases and the J gene end by 8 bases; junction bases not matched to a gene: 8. The CDR3 has 12 amino acids.

This chain joins TRBV6-6 and TRBJ2-1, with TRBD2 matching over 8 bases. In germline, CDR1 is MNHNY, CDR2 SVGAGI (reference sequence). The CDR3 length is 14 residues. J gave up 8 bases and V 5 bases, and 8 bases lay outside the gene matches. CDR3 region: CASSPSGRGYEQFF. DNA for the CDR3: TGTGCCAGCAGTCCGAGCGGGAGAGGCTATGAGCAGTTCTTC.

This clone appeared a few times. The rearrangement links TRBV7-2 to TRBJ2-7; 15 nucleotides match TRBD2. CDR3 length: 18 amino acids. Germline values: CDR1 SGHTA, CDR2 FQGNSA. J lost 0 bases, V lost 1 base, and 4 bases had no gene match. CDR3 protein: CASSLGTSGRVLSYEQYF. CDR3 nucleotide sequence: TGTGCCAGCAGCTTAGGGACTAGCGGGAGGGTACTCTCCTACGAGCAGTACTTC.

V is TRBV4-3 and J is TRBJ1-5; perhaps TRBD1 as D (6 bases). Germline V gene data show CDR1 as LGHNA and CDR2 as YSLEER. V gave up 0 bases and J gave up 5 bases, with 11 bases separating them. This CDR3 is built from 15 residues. The CDR3 bases are TGCGCCAGCAGCCAAGATCAACAGGGAGATCAGCCCCAGCATTTT. It specifies CASSQDQQGDQPQHF.

V gene TRBV5-1 combines with J gene TRBJ2-1, with 9 bases that match TRBD1. CDR3 length: 15 residues. Germline V gene data show CDR1 as SGHRS and CDR2 as YFSETQ. V shed 2 bases and J 7 bases; nucleotides not matched to a gene: 7. The CDR3 is CASSFSGQGLNEQFF. The CDR3 DNA reads TGCGCCAGCAGCTTTTCGGGACAGGGCCTAAATGAGCAGTTCTTC.

The chain uses TRBV7-8 and TRBJ2-1; D perhaps matches TRBD2 (5 bases). Trimming stripped 1 base from V and 14 bases from J, with 12 bases between. This CDR3 is 12 amino acids long. Per the germline V gene, CDR1 is SGHVS and CDR2 is FQNEAQ. The CDR3 coding sequence is TGTGCCAGCAGCTTAGTACGGGGTCGAGAGTTCTTC. It codes for CASSLVRGREFF.